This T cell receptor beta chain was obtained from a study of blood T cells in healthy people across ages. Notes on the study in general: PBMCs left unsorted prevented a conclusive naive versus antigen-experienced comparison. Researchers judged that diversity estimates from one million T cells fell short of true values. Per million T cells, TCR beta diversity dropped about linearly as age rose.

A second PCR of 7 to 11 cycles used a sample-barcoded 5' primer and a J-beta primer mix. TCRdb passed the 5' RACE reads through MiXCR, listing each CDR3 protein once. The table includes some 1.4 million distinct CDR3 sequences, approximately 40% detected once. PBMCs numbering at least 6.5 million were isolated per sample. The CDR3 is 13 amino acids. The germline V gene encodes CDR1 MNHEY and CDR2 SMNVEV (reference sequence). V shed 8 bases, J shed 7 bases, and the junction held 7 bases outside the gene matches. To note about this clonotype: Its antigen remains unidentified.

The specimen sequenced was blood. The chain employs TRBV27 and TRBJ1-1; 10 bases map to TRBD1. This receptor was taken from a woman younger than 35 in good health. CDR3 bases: TGTGCCAGCCGGACAGGGGGACTGGGTGAAGCTTTCTTT. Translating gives CASRTGGLGEAFF.